A selection of T cell receptor beta chains follows, all from one sample in a study of blood T cell repertoires in COVID-19. Measured with immunoSEQ multiplex PCR; TCRdb has only the in-frame clones, and not every one. The table shows around 37,000 clones, with roughly 70% occurring only once. Sequenced input: peripheral blood. These receptors all stem from a man between 65 and 85 years old with COVID-19, enrolled during active disease. Each CDR3 is given with its conserved first and last residue. D genes are given only for firm matches. Clone size is not always given. Where it is, it says once, few, many or a class for expanded clones.

V	D	size	J	CDR3	DNA
TRBV2	TRBD2	-	TRBJ2-3	CASRRATSGRDTQYF	TGTGCCAGCAGAAGGGCAACTAGCGGGAGGGATACGCAGTATTTT
TRBV6-5	-	-	TRBJ1-1	CATPSGGRNTEAFF	TGTGCCACCCCGTCGGGGGGACGAAACACTGAAGCTTTCTTT
TRBV7-2	TRBD1	-	TRBJ1-2	CASSSADRGLESYGYTF	TGTGCCAGCAGCTCCGCGGACAGGGGGCTGGAAAGCTATGGCTACACCTTC
TRBV21-1	-	few	TRBJ2-2	CASSKAHRGDTGELFF	TGTGCCAGCAGCAAAGCCCACAGGGGTGACACCGGGGAGCTGTTTTTT
TRBV29-1	TRBD2	few	TRBJ2-7	CSVGAGGPVDEQYF	TGCAGCGTTGGGGCGGGAGGGCCTGTCGACGAGCAGTACTTC
TRBV2	TRBD1	-	TRBJ1-2	CASSGWRQGNYGYTF	TGTGCCAGCAGTGGTTGGAGACAGGGTAACTATGGCTACACCTTC
TRBV15	-	-	TRBJ1-1	CATSRVLNTEAFF	TGTGCCACCAGTCGTGTGTTGAACACTGAAGCTTTCTTT
TRBV4-3	TRBD2	-	TRBJ2-3	CASSYLLAGDTDTQYF	TGCGCCAGCAGCTACCTACTAGCGGGGGACACAGATACGCAGTATTTT
TRBV4-1	-	-	TRBJ2-7	CASSQVRGEQYF	TGCGCCAGCAGCCAAGTCAGGGGCGAGCAGTACTTC
TRBV10-3	TRBD1	-	TRBJ2-3	CAISSRQGGTDTQYF	TGTGCCATCAGTTCCCGACAGGGTGGCACAGATACGCAGTATTTT
TRBV2	-	-	TRBJ1-2	CASSVRGGSYGYTF	TGTGCCAGCAGTGTTAGGGGTGGGTCCTATGGCTACACCTTC
TRBV5-1	TRBD2	once	TRBJ2-7	CASSLGGRAYHEQYF	TGCGCCAGCAGCTTAGGCGGGAGGGCCTACCACGAGCAGTACTTC
TRBV4-1	-	-	TRBJ2-7	CASSHRAGVRDEQYF	TGCGCCAGCAGCCATCGAGCAGGGGTTAGGGACGAGCAGTACTTC
TRBV6-5	TRBD2	-	TRBJ2-3	CASSFATSGGADTQYF	TGTGCCAGCAGTTTTGCGACTAGCGGGGGTGCAGATACGCAGTATTTT
TRBV4-1	-	once	TRBJ1-2	CASSSIGSGYGYTF	TGCGCCAGCAGCTCGATAGGGAGTGGGTATGGCTACACCTTC
TRBV2	-	-	TRBJ2-6	CASSVNISPGANVLTF	TGTGCCAGCAGTGTCAACATCTCTCCTGGGGCCAACGTCCTGACTTTC
TRBV2	-	-	TRBJ2-7	CASNRQESSYEQYF	TGTGCCAGCAATAGACAGGAGAGCTCCTACGAGCAGTACTTC
TRBV11-2	-	-	TRBJ2-2	CASSLPGLITGELFF	TGTGCCAGCAGCTTACCGGGACTCATCACCGGGGAGCTGTTTTTT
TRBV28	-	-	TRBJ2-2	CASSFRNTGELFF	TGTGCCAGCAGTTTCCGGAACACCGGGGAGCTGTTTTTT
TRBV5-8	-	-	TRBJ2-1	CASLRDRNNEQFF	TGTGCCAGCCTGCGGGACAGAAACAATGAGCAGTTCTTC
TRBV11-2	TRBD1	few	TRBJ1-4	CASSLGGGQLGEKLFF	TGTGCCAGCAGCTTAGGAGGGGGACAGCTGGGGGAAAAACTGTTTTTT
TRBV20-1	-	-	TRBJ2-1	CSANSLNEQFF	TGCAGTGCTAACAGTCTGAACGAGCAGTTCTTC
TRBV7-3	-	-	TRBJ2-2	CASSTRRGTGELFF	TGTGCCAGCAGCACCCGACGGGGCACCGGGGAGCTGTTTTTT
TRBV5-1	TRBD1	few	TRBJ2-7	CASSLGGTGVDEQYF	TGCGCCAGCAGCTTGGGAGGGACAGGGGTCGACGAGCAGTACTTC
TRBV7-9	-	few	TRBJ2-7	CASTHARGVTRGKQYF	TGTGCCAGCACCCACGCCCGGGGAGTTACTCGAGGGAAGCAGTACTTC
TRBV9	TRBD1	once	TRBJ2-7	CASSVGQGTYEQYF	TGTGCCAGCAGCGTAGGACAGGGGACCTACGAGCAGTACTTC
TRBV10-3	-	-	TRBJ2-1	CAISEGATTEQFF	TGTGCCATCAGTGAAGGGGCCACCACGGAGCAGTTCTTC
TRBV12-3/TRBV12-4	TRBD1	-	TRBJ1-5	CASRRGGGQPQHF	TGTGCCAGCAGGCGAGGGGGCGGTCAGCCCCAGCATTTT
TRBV6-2/TRBV6-3	-	-	TRBJ2-7	CASRYAEAQYF	TGTGCCAGCAGGTACGCGGAGGCGCAGTACTTC
TRBV18	-	-	TRBJ1-3	CASSPYDPSSGNTIYF	TGTGCCAGCTCACCATACGATCCTAGCTCTGGAAACACCATATATTTT
TRBV19	-	-	TRBJ1-4	CASSITGRTNEKLFF	TGTGCCAGTAGTATAACAGGGCGAACTAATGAAAAACTGTTTTTT
TRBV28	TRBD1	-	TRBJ2-7	CASSPGTGVYEQYF	TGTGCCAGCAGTCCAGGGACAGGGGTATACGAGCAGTACTTC
TRBV27	TRBD1	-	TRBJ2-7	CASRPGQESYEQYF	TGTGCCAGCCGACCGGGACAGGAATCCTACGAGCAGTACTTC
TRBV18	-	-	TRBJ2-7	CASSPGQTSYEQYF	TGTGCCAGCTCACCGGGGCAGACCAGCTACGAGCAGTACTTC
TRBV5-5	TRBD1	-	TRBJ2-7	CASSLQGSREQYF	TGTGCCAGCAGCTTACAGGGGAGTAGGGAGCAGTACTTC
TRBV11-3	-	-	TRBJ2-1	CASSPRGSSYNEQFF	TGTGCCAGCAGTCCCAGGGGTAGTTCCTACAATGAGCAGTTCTTC
TRBV12-5	-	-	TRBJ2-7	CASGKTGTLSYEQYF	TGTGCTAGTGGTAAGACCGGGACACTTTCCTACGAGCAGTACTTC
TRBV11-2	-	-	TRBJ1-6	CASSLPRMGQRSPLHF	TGTGCCAGCAGCTTACCCCGTATGGGGCAGAGGTCACCCCTCCACTTT
TRBV6-4	-	-	TRBJ1-1	CASSDSGGLVTF	TGTGCCAGCAGTGACTCGGGGGGGTTGGTAACATTT
TRBV28	TRBD1	-	TRBJ2-7	CASSGRDRNPYEQYF	TGTGCCAGCAGTGGCCGGGACAGGAATCCCTACGAGCAGTACTTC
TRBV2	TRBD2	once	TRBJ2-1	CASSAGGDEQFF	TGTGCCAGCAGTGCGGGGGGAGATGAGCAGTTCTTC
TRBV5-3	-	-	TRBJ2-3	CARSPGTPHSTDTQYF	TGTGCCAGAAGCCCCGGGACTCCCCATAGCACAGATACGCAGTATTTT
TRBV27	-	-	TRBJ1-2	CASSSHPRGWDNYGYTF	TGTGCCAGCAGTTCGCACCCGCGGGGGTGGGATAACTATGGCTACACCTTC
TRBV7-3	-	-	TRBJ2-3	CASSLTYPGRGSDTQYF	TGTGCCAGCAGCTTAACGTATCCGGGACGGGGGTCGGATACGCAGTATTTT
TRBV12-3/TRBV12-4	-	-	TRBJ2-2	CASSLLAGELFF	TGTGCCAGCAGTTTACTTGCCGGGGAGCTGTTTTTT
TRBV5-1	-	-	TRBJ1-1	CASRAGRADTEAFF	TGCGCCAGCAGGGCGGGGAGGGCGGACACTGAAGCTTTCTTT
TRBV27	-	-	TRBJ2-7	CASSLERDGSYEQYF	TGTGCCAGCAGTTTAGAACGGGATGGCTCCTACGAGCAGTACTTC
TRBV2	-	-	TRBJ2-2	CASRVGHANTGELFF	TGTGCCAGCAGGGTTGGACACGCTAACACCGGGGAGCTGTTTTTT
TRBV9	-	-	TRBJ2-7	CASSVVEAGTYEQYF	TGTGCCAGCAGCGTAGTCGAGGCGGGGACCTACGAGCAGTACTTC
TRBV5-5	-	-	TRBJ2-2	CASNKQGRNGELFF	TGTGCCAGCAATAAGCAGGGCAGGAACGGGGAGCTGTTTTTT